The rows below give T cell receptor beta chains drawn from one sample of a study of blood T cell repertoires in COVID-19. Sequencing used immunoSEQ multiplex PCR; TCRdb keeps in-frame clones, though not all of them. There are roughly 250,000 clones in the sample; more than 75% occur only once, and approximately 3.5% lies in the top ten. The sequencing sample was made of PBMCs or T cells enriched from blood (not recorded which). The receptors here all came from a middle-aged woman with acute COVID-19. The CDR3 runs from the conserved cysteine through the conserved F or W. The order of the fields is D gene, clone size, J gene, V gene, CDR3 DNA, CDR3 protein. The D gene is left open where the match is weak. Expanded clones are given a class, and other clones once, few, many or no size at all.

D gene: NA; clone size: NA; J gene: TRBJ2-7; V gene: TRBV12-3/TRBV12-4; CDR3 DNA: TGTGCCAGCAGTTATAGGGGGGGCAAGTACTTC; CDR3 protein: CASSYRGGKYF
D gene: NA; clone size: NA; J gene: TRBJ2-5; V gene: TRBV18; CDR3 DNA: TGTGCCAGCCCCCCGGAGACCCAGTACTTC; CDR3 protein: CASPPETQYF
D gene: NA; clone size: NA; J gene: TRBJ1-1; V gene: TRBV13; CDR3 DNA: TGTGCCAGCAGCTTATGGCAGAAAATTGAAGCTTTCTTT; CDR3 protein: CASSLWQKIEAFF
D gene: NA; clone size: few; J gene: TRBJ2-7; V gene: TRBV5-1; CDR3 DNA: TGCGCCAGCAGCTTGAGGCTAGCGAGCTCCTACGAGCAGTACTTC; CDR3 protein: CASSLRLASSYEQYF
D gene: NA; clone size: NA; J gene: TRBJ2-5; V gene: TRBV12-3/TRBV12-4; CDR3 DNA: TGTGCCAGCAGTCAGAGGGAGACCCAGTACTTC; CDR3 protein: CASSQRETQYF
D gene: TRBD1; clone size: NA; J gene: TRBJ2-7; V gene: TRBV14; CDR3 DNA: TGTGCCAGCAGCCAAGAGACAGGGGCCCCGTCCTACGAGCAGTACTTC; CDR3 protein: CASSQETGAPSYEQYF
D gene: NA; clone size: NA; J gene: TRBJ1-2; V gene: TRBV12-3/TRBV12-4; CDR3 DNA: TGTGCCAGCTGCCTAGGGAGGGGATCGGGCTACACCTTC; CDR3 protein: CASCLGRGSGYTF
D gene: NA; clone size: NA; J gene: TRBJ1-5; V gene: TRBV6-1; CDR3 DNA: TGTGCCAGCAGTGAGATGACAGAAGGCAATCAGCCCCAGCATTTT; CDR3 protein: CASSEMTEGNQPQHF
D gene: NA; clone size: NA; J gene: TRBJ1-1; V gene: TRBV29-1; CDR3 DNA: TGCAGCGTGACCTCCATACAGGGAAGGGGGACCCAGTCCATGAACACTGAAGCTTTCTTT; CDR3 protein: CSVTSIQGRGTQSMNTEAFF
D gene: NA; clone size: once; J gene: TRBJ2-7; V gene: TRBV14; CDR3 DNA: TGTGCCAGCAGCCATTTGCCAGACTCCTACGAGCAGTACTTC; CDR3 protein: CASSHLPDSYEQYF
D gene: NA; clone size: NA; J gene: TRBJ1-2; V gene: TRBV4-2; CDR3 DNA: TGTGCCAGCAGCCAGGCAGGACAATTAAACTATGGCTACACCTTC; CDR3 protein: CASSQAGQLNYGYTF
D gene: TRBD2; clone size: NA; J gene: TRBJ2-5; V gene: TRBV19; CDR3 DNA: TGTGCCAGTAGTATTTCGGGACTAAACCAAGAGACCCAGTACTTC; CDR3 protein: CASSISGLNQETQYF
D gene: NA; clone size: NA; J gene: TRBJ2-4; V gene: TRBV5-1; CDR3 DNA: TGCGCCAGCAGCTTGATTTTGGGCAGGGTGTACATTCAGTACTTC; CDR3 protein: CASSLILGRVYIQYF
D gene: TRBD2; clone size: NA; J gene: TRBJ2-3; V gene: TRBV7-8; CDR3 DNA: TGTGCCAGCAGCTCTACTAGCGGGAGGGCCGGCACAGATACGCAGTATTTT; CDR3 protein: CASSSTSGRAGTDTQYF
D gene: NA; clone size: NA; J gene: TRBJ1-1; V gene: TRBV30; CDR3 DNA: TGTGCCTGGAGTTCCCAGGGGAACACTGAAGCTTTCTTT; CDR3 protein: CAWSSQGNTEAFF
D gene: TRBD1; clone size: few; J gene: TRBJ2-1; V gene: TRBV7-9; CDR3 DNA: TGTGCCAGCAGCTCGGGACAGGGATACAATGAGCAGTTCTTC; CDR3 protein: CASSSGQGYNEQFF
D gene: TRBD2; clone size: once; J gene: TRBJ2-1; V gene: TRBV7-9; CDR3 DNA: TGTGCCAGCAGCTTCGGGCTAGCGGGTAATGAGCAGTTCTTC; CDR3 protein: CASSFGLAGNEQFF
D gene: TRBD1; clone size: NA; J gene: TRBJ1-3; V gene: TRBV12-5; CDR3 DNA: TGTGCTAGTGGTCCCGAGCAGGGGGTAGGAAACACCATATATTTT; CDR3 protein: CASGPEQGVGNTIYF
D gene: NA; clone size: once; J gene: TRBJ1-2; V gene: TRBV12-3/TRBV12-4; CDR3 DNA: TGTGCCAGCAGCCCCGCGGGGGCGAAGGGCTACACCTTC; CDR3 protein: CASSPAGAKGYTF
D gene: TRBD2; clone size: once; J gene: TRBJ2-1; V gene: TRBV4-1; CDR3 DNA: TGCGCCAGCAGCCAAGTTCCGGGACTAGCGGGAGACAATGAGCAGTTCTTC; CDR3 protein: CASSQVPGLAGDNEQFF
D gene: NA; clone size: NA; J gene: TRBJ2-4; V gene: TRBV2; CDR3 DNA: TGTGCCAGCAGTGAATTTCCTTTAGCCAAAAACATTCAGTACTTC; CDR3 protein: CASSEFPLAKNIQYF
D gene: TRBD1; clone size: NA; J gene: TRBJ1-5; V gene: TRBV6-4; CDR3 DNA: TGTGCCAGCAGTGACATAGGACAGGGTCTGAGCAATCAGCCCCAGCATTTT; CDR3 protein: CASSDIGQGLSNQPQHF
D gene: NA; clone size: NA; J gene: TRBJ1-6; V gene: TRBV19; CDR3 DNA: TGTGCCAGTAGCCGGGACAAAAATTCACCCCTCCACTTT; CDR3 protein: CASSRDKNSPLHF
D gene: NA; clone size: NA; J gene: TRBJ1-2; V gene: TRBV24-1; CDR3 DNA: TGTGCCACCAGTGTCTCAGGGTCCTATGGCTACACCTTC; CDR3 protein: CATSVSGSYGYTF
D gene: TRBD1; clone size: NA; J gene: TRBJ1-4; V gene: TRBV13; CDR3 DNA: TGTGCCAGCAGCCCCAAAAGGACAGGGGGCGCCGGTGAAAAACTGTTTTTT; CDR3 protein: CASSPKRTGGAGEKLFF
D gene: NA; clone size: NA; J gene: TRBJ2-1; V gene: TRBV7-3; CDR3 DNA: TGTGCCAGCAGCTCCCGGCCTCTAGGGGCTGAGCAGTTCTTC; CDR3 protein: CASSSRPLGAEQFF
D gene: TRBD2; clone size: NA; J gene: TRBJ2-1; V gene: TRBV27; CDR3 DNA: TGTGCCAGCACGGTGGCGGGAGGATCCTACAATGAGCAGTTCTTC; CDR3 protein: CASTVAGGSYNEQFF
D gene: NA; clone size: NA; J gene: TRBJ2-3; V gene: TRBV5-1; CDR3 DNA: TGCGCCAGCAGCCCGGGAGCTTCCATACCCGGAGGGGATACGCAGTATTTT; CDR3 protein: CASSPGASIPGGDTQYF
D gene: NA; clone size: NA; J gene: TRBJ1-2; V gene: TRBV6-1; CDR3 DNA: TGTGCCAGCAGTGAAGTGAGCAGGGACTATGGCTACACCTTC; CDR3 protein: CASSEVSRDYGYTF
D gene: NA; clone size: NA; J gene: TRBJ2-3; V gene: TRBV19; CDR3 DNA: TGTGCCAGTAGATTGGGGGCCACCGACACGCAGTATTTT; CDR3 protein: CASRLGATDTQYF
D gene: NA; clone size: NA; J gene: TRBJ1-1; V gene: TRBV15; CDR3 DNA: TGTGCCACCAGCAGCAAAAACAGGGTCACTGAAGCTTTCTTT; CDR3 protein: CATSSKNRVTEAFF
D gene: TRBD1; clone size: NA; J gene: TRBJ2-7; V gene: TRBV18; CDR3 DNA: TGTGCCAGCTCTAGGGACAGGGACTACGAGCAGTACTTC; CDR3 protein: CASSRDRDYEQYF
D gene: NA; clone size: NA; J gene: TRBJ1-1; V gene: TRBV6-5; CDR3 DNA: TGTGCCGGGGGGAAGGGCAGGGCTTTCTTT; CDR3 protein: CAGGKGRAFF
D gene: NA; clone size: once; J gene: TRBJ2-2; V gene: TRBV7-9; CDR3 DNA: TGTGCCAGCAGCTTAGCCGGGAGCGAGACCGGGGAGCTGTTTTTT; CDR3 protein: CASSLAGSETGELFF
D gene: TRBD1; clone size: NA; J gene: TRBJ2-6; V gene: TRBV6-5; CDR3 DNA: TGTGCCAGCAGTTCGCGACAGGGTGGCGGGGCCAACGTCCTGACTTTC; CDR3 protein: CASSSRQGGGANVLTF
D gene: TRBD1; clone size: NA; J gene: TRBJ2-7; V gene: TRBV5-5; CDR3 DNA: TGTGCCAGCAGGAAAGGATTGGGGACAGGGTCATACGAGCAGTACTTC; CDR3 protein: CASRKGLGTGSYEQYF
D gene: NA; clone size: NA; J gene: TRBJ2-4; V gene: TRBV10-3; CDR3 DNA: TGTGCCATCAGTGAGGTGGCAAGCGGTAACATTCAGTACTTC; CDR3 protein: CAISEVASGNIQYF
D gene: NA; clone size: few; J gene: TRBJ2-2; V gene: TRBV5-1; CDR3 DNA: TGCGCCAGCAGCTTGACCCAAACAGGTACCGGGGAGCTGTTTTTT; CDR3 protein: CASSLTQTGTGELFF
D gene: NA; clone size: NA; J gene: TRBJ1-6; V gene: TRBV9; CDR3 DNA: TGTGCCAGCAGCGCCGCGGGGGCGGTTGGGAATTCACCCCTCCACTTT; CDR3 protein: CASSAAGAVGNSPLHF
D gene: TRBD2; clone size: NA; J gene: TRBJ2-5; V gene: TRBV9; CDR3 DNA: TGTGCCAGCAGCGCCACGAGGACTAGCTTAGAGACCCAGTACTTC; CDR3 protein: CASSATRTSLETQYF
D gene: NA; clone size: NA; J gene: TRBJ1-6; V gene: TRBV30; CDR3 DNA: TGTGCCTGGGGGGCCCGGACAGCTGATTCACCCCTCCACTTT; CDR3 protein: CAWGARTADSPLHF
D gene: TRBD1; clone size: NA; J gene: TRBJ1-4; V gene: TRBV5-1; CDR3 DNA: TGCGCCAGCAGCTTGGGGACAGGGGGAAATGAAAAACTGTTTTTT; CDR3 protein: CASSLGTGGNEKLFF
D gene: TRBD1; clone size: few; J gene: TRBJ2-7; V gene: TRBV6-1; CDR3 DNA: TGTGCCAGCAGTGACTTGGGACAGGGAACGTTCTACGAGCAGTACTTC; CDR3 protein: CASSDLGQGTFYEQYF
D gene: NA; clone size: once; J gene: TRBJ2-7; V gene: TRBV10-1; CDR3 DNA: TGCGCCAGCCGGGGCCATATGACAGGAATTAACTCCTACGAGCAGTACTTC; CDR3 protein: CASRGHMTGINSYEQYF
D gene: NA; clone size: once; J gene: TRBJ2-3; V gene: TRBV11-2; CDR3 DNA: TGTGCCAGCAGCAAATCGGCCCCGAGGGCAGATACGCAGTATTTT; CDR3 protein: CASSKSAPRADTQYF
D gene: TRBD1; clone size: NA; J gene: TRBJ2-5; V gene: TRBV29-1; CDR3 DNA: TGCAGCGTTCGTACAGGGGTGGAGACCCAGTACTTC; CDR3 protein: CSVRTGVETQYF
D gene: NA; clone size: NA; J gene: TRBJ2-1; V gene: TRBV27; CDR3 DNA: TGTGCCAGCAGACTAAAGGGGATAGGCGGGACCTCCTACAATGAGCAGTTCTTC; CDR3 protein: CASRLKGIGGTSYNEQFF
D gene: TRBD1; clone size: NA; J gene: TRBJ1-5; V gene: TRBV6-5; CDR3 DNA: TGTGCCAGCAGTTACGGACAGGGCGGGCAGCCCCAGCATTTT; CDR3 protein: CASSYGQGGQPQHF
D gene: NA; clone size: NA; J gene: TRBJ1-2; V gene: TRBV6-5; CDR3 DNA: TGTGCCAGCAGTTTAGTACGGGACAACCCCCATGGCTACACCTTC; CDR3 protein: CASSLVRDNPHGYTF
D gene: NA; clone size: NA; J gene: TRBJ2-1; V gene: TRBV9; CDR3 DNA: TGTGCCAGCAGTCCAAGCCCCAGCGGGTCCTACAATGAGCAGTTCTTC; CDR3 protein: CASSPSPSGSYNEQFF
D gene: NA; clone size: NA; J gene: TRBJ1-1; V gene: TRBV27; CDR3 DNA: TGTGCCAGCAGTTTATCCAAGGGAGGTGGTGAAGCTTTCTTT; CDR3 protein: CASSLSKGGGEAFF
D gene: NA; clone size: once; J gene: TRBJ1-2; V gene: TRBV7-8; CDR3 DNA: TGTGCCAGCAGCCCAGACAGTCGTAGGAATGGCTACACCTTC; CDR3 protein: CASSPDSRRNGYTF
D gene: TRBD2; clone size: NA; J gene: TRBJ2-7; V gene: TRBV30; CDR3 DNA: TGTGCCTGGAGTGTATATAGCGGGAGAGGCGAGCAGTACTTC; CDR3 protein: CAWSVYSGRGEQYF
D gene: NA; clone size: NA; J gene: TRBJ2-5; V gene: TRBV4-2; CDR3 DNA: TGTGCCAGCAGCCAAGACAGAGCGCGCGAGACCCAGTACTTC; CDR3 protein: CASSQDRARETQYF
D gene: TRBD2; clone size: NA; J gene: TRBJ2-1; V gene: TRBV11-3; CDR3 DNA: TGTGCCAGCAGCTTCCGGGGGGATGAGCAGTTCTTC; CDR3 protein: CASSFRGDEQFF
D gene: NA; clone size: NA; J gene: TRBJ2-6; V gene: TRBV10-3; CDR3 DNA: TGTGCCATCAGTGACAGCTCTGGGGCCAACGTCCTGACTTTC; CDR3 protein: CAISDSSGANVLTF